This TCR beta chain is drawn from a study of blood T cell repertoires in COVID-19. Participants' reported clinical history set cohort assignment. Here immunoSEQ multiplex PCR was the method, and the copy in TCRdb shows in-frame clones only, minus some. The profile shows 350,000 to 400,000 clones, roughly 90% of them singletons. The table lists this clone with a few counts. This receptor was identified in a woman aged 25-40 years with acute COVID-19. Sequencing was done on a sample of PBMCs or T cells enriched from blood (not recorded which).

In DNA form, the CDR3 reads TGTGCCACCTCCCCGGGACTACGCGCGGATACGCAGTATTTT. Translated, it gives CATSPGLRADTQYF. V usage is TRBV24-1 and J usage is TRBJ2-3; 7 bases line up with TRBD2. The germline CDR1 and CDR2 sequences are KGHDR and SFDVKD. This CDR3 has 14 amino acids. With V trimmed by 9 bases and J by 6 bases, 11 bases remained unmatched.